The present T cell receptor (beta chain) was sequenced within a study of T cell repertoires in cytomegalovirus infection. Turning to the study itself: CMV epitopes that were recently identified and HLA-C-restricted were used alongside well-studied HLA-B-restricted ones.

Details on this clonotype: Its antigen is not known.

MiXCR was run by TCRdb on the reads, yielding one entry per CDR3 protein. Here the sample spans roughly 920,000 distinct CDR3 sequences, approximately 32% being singletons. The sample here was cultured CD8+ T cells from PBMCs, taken from culture after CMV antigen stimulation. The sequence was obtained from a human donor in good health (CMV status not recorded). Some clones in this sample may be carry-over from other donors' samples.

CDR3 DNA sequence: TGTGCCAGCAGCTTGGCCGAACGATTGGATGCGGAGTATTTT. Protein sequence: CASSLAERLDAEYF. V and J are TRBV5-5 and TRBJ2-3, with D hard to call. V gave up 0 bases and J gave up 13 bases, with 18 bases separating them. The CDR3 totals 14 residues. Germline V gene lookup returns CDR1 SGHKS and CDR2 YYEKEE (reference sequence).